This T cell receptor (beta chain) was captured in a study of CD8+ T cells in alopecia areata. Extracted RNA was reverse transcribed into cDNA, the sequencing template. Libraries were prepared by immunoSEQ multiplex PCR; TCRdb keeps only in-frame clonotypes and omits some of them. The top ten hold about 4.9% of the sample, which has about 150,000 clones, 50% to 60% seen once. Germline values: CDR1 MNHNY, CDR2 SVGAGI (reference sequence). V was trimmed by 6 bases and J by 5 bases, leaving 11 bases between them. The CDR3 runs to 14 residues. Regarding the study as a whole: Especially in alopecia totalis/universalis, lesional scalp showed greater clonality than normal scalp did.

Regarding this clone: Its antigen is as yet unknown.

This sequence joins TRBV6-6 and TRBJ2-6, with D hard to call. The sample comprised CD4+ T cells sorted from blood. The TCR comes from a human donor in good health. CDR3 in amino acids: CASRGEQRANVLTF. As DNA, the CDR3 is TGTGCCAGCAGGGGCGAACAAAGGGCCAACGTCCTGACTTTC.